Presented here are 14 T cell receptor beta chains from one specimen sequenced in a study of T cells expressing NK-cell markers. TCRdb reanalyzed the 5' RACE reads, giving one entry per CDR3 protein sequence and no DNA. This sample's table has 200,000 to 300,000 distinct CDR3 sequences. The specimen was blood T cells: a sorted CD56 or NKG2C T cell subset, CD4+ or CD8+ T cells, or bulk PBMC T cells (not recorded which). Receptor source: a woman aged 18 to 75 in good health.

This chain uses TRBV4-2 with TRBJ2-4. The CDR3 loop spans 15 amino acids. Per the germline V gene, CDR1 is LGHNA and CDR2 is YNFKEQ. The CDR3 region is CASSQEVLAKNIQYF.

The V gene is TRBV6-2 or TRBV6-3, the J gene TRBJ2-4. CDR1 MNHEY and CDR2 SVGEGT come from the germline V gene. CDR3 length equals 13 residues. CDR3 residues: CASSSFTENIQYF.

The V call is TRBV12-3 or TRBV12-4, the J call TRBJ1-2; TCRdb designates TRBD1, a call that cannot be tested without DNA. This CDR3 is 18 amino acids long. This chain's CDR3 is CASSSNTGTANFRYGYTF.

The V and J genes are TRBV7-2 and TRBJ1-1. CDR3 length equals 16 residues. Germline assignment: CDR1 SGHTA and CDR2 FQGNSA. CDR3 amino acids: CASSLAATGRVAEAFF.

The chain employs TRBV5-1 and TRBJ2-3; TCRdb indicates TRBD1, and absent DNA this call remains unverified. This CDR3 spans 15 amino acids. CDR1 and CDR2 from the germline V gene are SGHRS and YFSETQ. The CDR3 reads CASRLSELSTDTQYF.

This rearrangement joins TRBV7-2 to TRBJ1-5. In germline, CDR1 is SGHTA, CDR2 FQGNSA. The CDR3 totals 13 residues. CDR3 loop: CASRTTSDQPQHF.

This chain connects TRBV5-1 to TRBJ2-1; the D gene TCRdb calls, TRBD2, cannot be checked with no DNA. From germline, CDR1 is SGHRS and CDR2 YFSETQ. The CDR3 is made up of 16 amino acids. The CDR3: CASSIVAGGPNNEQFF.

V gene TRBV4-2 combines with J gene TRBJ2-2. The length of the CDR3 is 15 residues. Germline lookup yields CDR1 LGHNA and CDR2 YNFKEQ. CDR3 in amino acids: CASSQTKGNTGELFF.

The CDR3 loop reads CASSLLAGAGEQYF. This chain links TRBV7-7 with TRBJ2-7; TCRdb lists TRBD2, though no DNA is available to test this call. Germline loops: CDR1 SSHAT, CDR2 FNYEAQ (reference sequence). The CDR3 covers 14 residues.

This chain joins TRBV24-1 and TRBJ1-2; TCRdb picks TRBD1, but there is no DNA to check that call. The CDR3 loop spans 14 amino acids. Looked up from germline, CDR1 is KGHDR and CDR2 is SFDVKD. CDR3 residues: CATRGGIGSGGYTF.

The CDR3 protein is CASSQAGTGNEKLFF. V is TRBV4-2 and J is TRBJ1-4; absent DNA, TCRdb's TRBD1 call cannot be checked. Germline V gene data show CDR1 as LGHNA and CDR2 as YNFKEQ. CDR3 length: 15 amino acids.

V usage is TRBV2 and J usage is TRBJ1-2. CDR1 is SNHLY, CDR2 FYNNEI, per germline. This CDR3 region has 12 residues. CDR3 residues: CASSEQGGYSLF.

This chain joins TRBV20-1 and TRBJ2-3; no DNA is available, so the TRBD1 call from TCRdb remains unchecked. There are 15 residues in the CDR3. Germline CDR1 and CDR2: DFQATT and SNEGSKA (reference sequence). CDR3 loop: CSAQGTAAFTDTQYF.

The genes are TRBV7-3 and TRBJ1-3. The CDR3 length is 16 residues. CDR1 and CDR2 from the germline V gene are SGHTA and FQGTGA. CDR3 protein: CASSLIPGDSGNTIYF.